This T cell receptor (beta chain) was sequenced for a study of T cell repertoires in cytomegalovirus infection (dated by TCRdb to the late 2010s). About the investigation overall: Alongside well-studied HLA-B-restricted epitopes, the peptide stimulations were aimed at recently identified HLA-C-restricted CMV epitopes, whose presentation resists viral immunomodulation. Donor HLA type was relevant to the analysis, as public TCR beta signatures indicated carriage of CMV infection together with the matching HLA type. Study-wide findings and limitations: Carriers of CMV infection plus the relevant HLA type were discriminated by the cumulative frequency of public TCR beta family members in the study cohort and in an independent roughly 400-donor cohort. In the ex vivo response, HLA-C-restricted CMV-specific TCR beta clonotypes were dominant, and in two of eight donors the single most frequent clonotype came from this HLA-C-restricted group.

Remarks on this clonotype: What this receptor recognizes is not known. Per-base qualities were not stored, and no clone one base away is much larger.

TCRdb lists the instrument as Illumina HiSeq 1500. The public reads were run again by TCRdb, first through fastp at Q25 and then through MiXCR, and only productive beta chains were kept. Every CDR3 protein is listed once, alongside the most common genes and DNA of its rows. The sample data list around 430,000 distinct CDR3 sequences, and about 39% of these were observed just once. The top ten constitute just under 45% of the sample. The label giving this sample's treatment or condition can be read as: in vitro stimulation with specific CMV peptide epitopes to enrich CMV-specific T cells. This sequence originates from a human donor in good health (CMV status not recorded). Some clones in this sample may be carry-over from other donors' samples. Sequencing used cultured PBMCs, obtained from culture after CMV antigen stimulation.

The DNA sequence follows: TGCGCCAGCAGCTTGGAGGATACGGGCAATGAGCAGTTCTTC. Its protein is CASSLEDTGNEQFF. The V and J segments used are TRBV5-1 and TRBJ2-1, with the identity of the D gene unclear. V loses 0 bases of germline sequence and J loses 6 bases, and the interval between the two ends is 10 bases. Inclusive of the bounding cysteine and phenylalanine, the CDR3 is 14 residues long. Only the CDR3 DNA stays, 42 bases, in frame from base 1. The germline V gene encodes CDR1 SGHRS and CDR2 YFSETQ.